The next 14 T cell receptor beta chains were all read from a single sample in a study of cytomegalovirus exposure and HLA in healthy donors (dated by TCRdb to about 2017). The library was built by means of the immunoSEQ multiplex PCR assay. TCRdb provides this immuneACCESS table in a form limited to in-frame rearrangements. Some clones are lacking; in checked studies, under half of them reflect an unresolved V gene, and why the rest are absent is not known. A total of about 60,000 clones appear in this sample, about 96% of them only once. The leading ten clones occupy 1.2% of the sample. The sample consisted of PBMCs. The receptors were gathered from a woman aged 18-29 years in good health and CMV-seronegative.

The chain employs TRBV27 and TRBJ2-3; tentative D call: TRBD1 (7 bases). The V gene lost 6 bases and the J gene lost 4 bases, with 14 bases spanning the gap. CDR1 MNHEY and CDR2 SMNVEV come from the germline V gene (reference sequence). This CDR3 is 14 amino acids long. The CDR3 DNA reads as TGTGCCAGCAGCCCAGGGGGGAAGGCAGATACGCAGTATTTT. It translates to CASSPGGKADTQYF.

Concerning this clone itself: This sample also contains other DNA sequences that code for the same CDR3. The chain is built from TRBV9 and TRBJ2-1; 8 nucleotides line up with TRBD2. The CDR3 has 15 residues. V trimming: 3 bases; J trimming: 0 bases; junction bases outside the gene matches: 2. Per germline, CDR1 SGDLS and CDR2 YYNGEE. CDR3 coding DNA: TGTGCCAGCAGCGCCAGCGGGAGCTCCTACAATGAGCAGTTCTTC. It encodes CASSASGSSYNEQFF. Complete variable domain (other parts from reference TRBV9 and TRBJ2-1): DSGVTQTPKHLITATGQRVTLRCSPRSGDLSVYWYQQSLDQGLQFLIQYYNGEERAKGNILERFSAQQFPDLHSELNLSSLELGDSALYFCASSASGSSYNEQFFGPGTRLTVL.

The chain is built from TRBV28 and TRBJ2-7; the match to TRBD2 covers 10 bases. Germline values: CDR1 MDHEN, CDR2 SYDVKM. The CDR3 has 12 residues. V shed 10 bases and J 7 bases; nucleotides not matched to a gene: 7. The CDR3 region has the DNA TGTGCCACCCTAGCGGGGGCGCGGGAGCAGTACTTC. It specifies CATLAGAREQYF.

V and J are TRBV4-1 and TRBJ1-5, with 12 bases matching TRBD1. Germline V gene data show CDR1 as MGHRA and CDR2 as YSYEKL. There are 17 residues in the CDR3. The trim removed 0 bases at V and 7 bases at J, leaving 7 bases unmatched. DNA for the CDR3: TGCGCCAGCAGCCAAGATTCGGGACAGGGGGCCTGGCAGCCCCAGCATTTT. Its protein is CASSQDSGQGAWQPQHF.

On this clone: The junction and the germline gene differ at one end; a read error may be behind it. This rearrangement joins TRBV7-6 to TRBJ1-3; D remains unclear. Germline CDR1 reads SGHVS; CDR2 reads FNYEAQ. This CDR3 is built from 15 residues. CDR3 loop: CGSSRGPRSGNTIYF. In DNA form, the CDR3 reads TGTGGCAGCAGCCGCGGGCCCCGCTCTGGAAACACCATATATTTT.

J is TRBJ2-7 and V is TRBV10-1; D may be TRBD2 (6 bases). With 7 bases removed from V and 4 bases from J, the gap between germline ends came to 14 bases. Germline lookup yields CDR1 WNHNN and CDR2 SYGVQD (reference sequence). This CDR3 spans 13 amino acids. CDR3 sequence: CASNPGEGYEQYF. CDR3 DNA sequence: TGCGCCAGCAACCCGGGGGAAGGTTACGAGCAGTACTTC.

The rearrangement links TRBV6-6 to TRBJ2-5; 8 bases match TRBD2. CDR1 and CDR2 from the germline V gene are MNHNY and SVGAGI (reference sequence). The CDR3 is made up of 14 amino acids. V lost 7 bases to trimming and J lost 9 bases; unmatched junction nucleotides: 13. The CDR3 coding sequence is TGTGCCAGCACCCCGGACTACGCCGGGGGGGCCCAGTACTTC. It is translated as CASTPDYAGGAQYF.

The chain couples TRBV7-9 to TRBJ2-6; tentative D call: TRBD1 (6 bases). The V end lost 4 bases, the J end lost 2 bases, and 9 bases lay between the germline ends. Germline values: CDR1 SEHNR, CDR2 FQNEAQ (reference sequence). The CDR3 spans 15 residues. This CDR3 reads CASSSNRAGANVLTF. Written as DNA, the CDR3 is TGTGCCAGCAGCTCCAACAGGGCTGGGGCCAACGTCCTGACTTTC.

The count of this clone is one. This sequence joins TRBV9 and TRBJ2-7, with D hard to call. V was pared by 3 bases and J by 7 bases, with 14 bases between. The CDR3 runs to 13 residues. Germline V gene data show CDR1 as SGDLS and CDR2 as YYNGEE. In DNA, the CDR3 is TGTGCCAGCAGCGCCGATTTGGCAGCGGAGCAGTACTTC. Its protein is CASSADLAAEQYF.

The chain couples TRBV9 to TRBJ2-7; TRBD1 matches 9 bases. V shed 1 base and J 7 bases; nucleotides not matched to a gene: 3. Germline CDR1 reads SGDLS; CDR2 reads YYNGEE. This CDR3 has 13 residues. The CDR3 loop is CASSVTTGGEQYF. The CDR3, as DNA: TGTGCCAGCAGCGTAACGACAGGGGGTGAGCAGTACTTC.

This rearrangement joins TRBV10-3 to TRBJ2-3, with 7 bases fitting TRBD2. The V and J ends lost 2 bases and 2 bases, in that order; junction bases with no gene match: 4. The CDR3 runs to 15 residues. Germline assignment: CDR1 ENHRY and CDR2 SYGVKD. CDR3 nucleotides: TGTGCCATCAGTGAGCCAGGGACTACCACAGATACGCAGTATTTT. This codes for CAISEPGTTTDTQYF.

The chain uses TRBV27 and TRBJ2-1, with no clear D. CDR3 length equals 14 residues. Trimming left V 3 bases short and J 0 bases short, with 6 bases between. CDR1 is MNHEY and CDR2 is SMNVEV in the germline V gene (reference sequence). The CDR3 region has the DNA TGTGCCAGCAGTTTCGGTGGCTCCTACAATGAGCAGTTCTTC. This encodes CASSFGGSYNEQFF.

This sequence joins TRBV7-9 and TRBJ2-1, with 8 positions matching TRBD1. Germline-derived CDR1 and CDR2 are SEHNR and FQNEAQ (reference sequence). This CDR3 contains 16 residues. V was pared by 0 bases and J by 3 bases, with 4 bases of the junction left unmatched. DNA of the CDR3: TGTGCCAGCAGCTTAGCACCCACAGGGGGCTACAATGAGCAGTTCTTC. Residues: CASSLAPTGGYNEQFF.

This rearrangement joins TRBV6-5 to TRBJ1-2; D is unresolved. CDR1 MNHEY and CDR2 SVGAGI come from the germline V gene. With 4 bases removed from V and 4 bases from J, the gap between germline ends came to 16 bases. This CDR3 is 15 amino acids long. Written as DNA, the CDR3 is TGTGCCAGCAGTTCACAAGGGAGGGTCCCCTATGGCTACACCTTC. Translated, it gives CASSSQGRVPYGYTF.